Listed below are T cell receptor beta chains from one sample, sequenced in a study of blood T cells in healthy people across ages. TCRdb reprocessed the 5' RACE reads via MiXCR and lists one record per CDR3 protein. This table holds 750,000 to 1,000,000 distinct CDR3 sequences, almost 30% found once. In addition, the sample was reused for a study of T cells of mothers and their children.

The sequencing input was blood. These receptor sequences come from a woman in her 40s in good health. Each CDR3 is given with its conserved first and last residue. The order of the fields is clone size, J gene, D gene, V gene, CDR3 length, CDR3 protein, CDR3 DNA. A D gene is named only where the DNA matches it firmly. Size is stated for part of the rows, as once, few or many counts, or as a class when the clone is expanded.

clone_size: NA
j_call: TRBJ1-3
d_call: NA
v_call: TRBV7-3
cdr3_length: 17
cdr3_aa: CASSLTPWGGNGNTIYF
cdr3_nt: TGTGCCAGCAGCTTAACCCCATGGGGGGGGAATGGAAACACCATATATTTT

clone_size: NA
j_call: TRBJ1-2
d_call: NA
v_call: TRBV28
cdr3_length: 14
cdr3_aa: CASSLWDTDYGYTF
cdr3_nt: TGTGCCAGCAGTTTATGGGACACGGACTATGGCTACACCTTC

clone_size: few
j_call: TRBJ2-3
d_call: NA
v_call: TRBV10-3
cdr3_length: 12
cdr3_aa: CAISIGADTQYF
cdr3_nt: TGTGCCATCTCAATTGGTGCAGATACGCAGTATTTT

clone_size: few
j_call: TRBJ2-7
d_call: TRBD1
v_call: TRBV12-3/TRBV12-4
cdr3_length: 12
cdr3_aa: CASRRTGNEQYF
cdr3_nt: TGTGCCAGCAGGCGGACAGGGAACGAGCAGTACTTC

clone_size: many
j_call: TRBJ2-5
d_call: NA
v_call: TRBV6-2/TRBV6-3
cdr3_length: 12
cdr3_aa: CASSTRQETQYF
cdr3_nt: TGTGCCAGCAGTACGCGCCAAGAGACCCAGTACTTC

clone_size: once
j_call: TRBJ1-1
d_call: NA
v_call: TRBV5-1
cdr3_length: 16
cdr3_aa: CASSFTTARVNTEAFF
cdr3_nt: TGCGCCAGCAGCTTTACGACGGCGAGGGTGAACACTGAAGCTTTCTTT

clone_size: NA
j_call: TRBJ2-7
d_call: NA
v_call: TRBV11-2
cdr3_length: 13
cdr3_aa: CASMYRGSHEQYF
cdr3_nt: TGTGCCAGCATGTATCGGGGGAGCCACGAGCAGTACTTC

clone_size: few
j_call: TRBJ2-6
d_call: NA
v_call: TRBV7-8
cdr3_length: 16
cdr3_aa: CASSLHWDSGANVLTF
cdr3_nt: TGTGCCAGCAGCTTACATTGGGACTCTGGGGCCAACGTCCTGACTTTC

clone_size: NA
j_call: TRBJ1-1
d_call: NA
v_call: TRBV5-1
cdr3_length: 13
cdr3_aa: CASSLIPGSEAFF
cdr3_nt: TGCGCCAGCAGCTTAATTCCGGGCAGCGAAGCTTTCTTT

clone_size: once
j_call: TRBJ2-1
d_call: TRBD2
v_call: TRBV7-2
cdr3_length: 15
cdr3_aa: CASSLGAGVPGEQFF
cdr3_nt: TGTGCCAGCAGCTTAGGGGCGGGGGTTCCGGGTGAGCAGTTCTTC

clone_size: NA
j_call: TRBJ1-1
d_call: TRBD1
v_call: TRBV15
cdr3_length: 16
cdr3_aa: CATSRAGQGANTEAFF
cdr3_nt: TGTGCCACCAGCAGGGCCGGACAGGGGGCCAACACTGAAGCTTTCTTT

clone_size: NA
j_call: TRBJ1-1
d_call: NA
v_call: TRBV6-5
cdr3_length: 15
cdr3_aa: CASSRSATGYTEAFF
cdr3_nt: TGTGCCAGCAGTCGGTCCGCTACAGGTTACACTGAAGCTTTCTTT

clone_size: many
j_call: TRBJ2-7
d_call: NA
v_call: TRBV6-2/TRBV6-3
cdr3_length: 12
cdr3_aa: CASMVQGYEQYF
cdr3_nt: TGTGCCAGCATGGTGCAGGGCTACGAGCAGTACTTC

clone_size: many
j_call: TRBJ2-5
d_call: NA
v_call: TRBV4-3
cdr3_length: 14
cdr3_aa: CASSPTVRQETQYF
cdr3_nt: TGCGCCAGCAGCCCTACCGTCCGGCAAGAGACCCAGTACTTC

clone_size: many
j_call: TRBJ2-5
d_call: NA
v_call: TRBV7-9
cdr3_length: 13
cdr3_aa: CASSLRGQETQYF
cdr3_nt: TGTGCCAGCAGCTTACGGGGCCAAGAGACCCAGTACTTC

clone_size: NA
j_call: TRBJ2-7
d_call: NA
v_call: TRBV5-1
cdr3_length: 18
cdr3_aa: CASSNPTRPGLIHYEQYF
cdr3_nt: TGCGCCAGCAGCAACCCGACTCGGCCGGGACTGATTCACTACGAGCAGTACTTC

clone_size: few
j_call: TRBJ1-2
d_call: NA
v_call: TRBV4-3
cdr3_length: 16
cdr3_aa: CASSQEWRGSNYGYTF
cdr3_nt: TGCGCCAGCAGCCAAGAATGGAGAGGGTCTAACTATGGCTACACCTTC

clone_size: NA
j_call: TRBJ2-3
d_call: TRBD2
v_call: TRBV5-1
cdr3_length: 15
cdr3_aa: CASSLEAGVTDTQYF
cdr3_nt: TGCGCCAGCAGCTTGGAAGCGGGAGTCACAGATACGCAGTATTTT

clone_size: many
j_call: TRBJ2-5
d_call: TRBD2
v_call: TRBV20-1
cdr3_length: 13
cdr3_aa: CSAMTSGQETQYF
cdr3_nt: TGCAGTGCTATGACTAGCGGTCAAGAGACCCAGTACTTC

clone_size: NA
j_call: TRBJ2-7
d_call: NA
v_call: TRBV20-1
cdr3_length: 12
cdr3_aa: CSGSGLGSEQYF
cdr3_nt: TGCAGTGGTTCGGGACTCGGATCGGAGCAGTACTTC

clone_size: many
j_call: TRBJ1-4
d_call: NA
v_call: TRBV14
cdr3_length: 13
cdr3_aa: CASSQDLNEKLFF
cdr3_nt: TGCGCCAGCAGCCAAGATCTTAATGAAAAACTGTTTTTT

clone_size: many
j_call: TRBJ1-2
d_call: TRBD1
v_call: TRBV28
cdr3_length: 14
cdr3_aa: CASSFTGGTYGYTF
cdr3_nt: TGTGCCAGCAGTTTTACAGGGGGGACCTATGGCTACACCTTC

clone_size: NA
j_call: TRBJ2-5
d_call: NA
v_call: TRBV5-1
cdr3_length: 16
cdr3_aa: CASSFSAVGQQETQYF
cdr3_nt: TGCGCCAGCAGCTTTTCGGCAGTAGGGCAACAAGAGACCCAGTACTTC

clone_size: NA
j_call: TRBJ2-1
d_call: NA
v_call: TRBV7-9
cdr3_length: 14
cdr3_aa: CASSLRRGPDERFF
cdr3_nt: TGTGCCAGCAGCTTAAGGAGGGGGCCAGATGAGCGGTTCTTC

clone_size: NA
j_call: TRBJ1-3
d_call: NA
v_call: TRBV12-3/TRBV12-4
cdr3_length: 14
cdr3_aa: CASSSGTISNTIYF
cdr3_nt: TGTGCCAGCAGCTCCGGGACAATAAGTAACACCATATATTTT

clone_size: NA
j_call: TRBJ1-2
d_call: NA
v_call: TRBV29-1
cdr3_length: 14
cdr3_aa: CSVEDGDREYGYTF
cdr3_nt: TGCAGCGTTGAAGATGGGGACCGAGAATATGGCTACACCTTC

clone_size: few
j_call: TRBJ1-5
d_call: TRBD1
v_call: TRBV24-1
cdr3_length: 17
cdr3_aa: CATSDPRQGPSNQPQHF
cdr3_nt: TGTGCCACCAGTGACCCCCGACAGGGACCTAGCAATCAGCCCCAGCATTTT

clone_size: many
j_call: TRBJ2-7
d_call: TRBD1
v_call: TRBV20-1
cdr3_length: 15
cdr3_aa: CSAHRIRQGTYEQYF
cdr3_nt: TGCAGTGCTCACCGAATCAGACAGGGGACCTACGAGCAGTACTTC

clone_size: many
j_call: TRBJ1-4
d_call: NA
v_call: TRBV6-6
cdr3_length: 15
cdr3_aa: CASSYPERQNEKLFF
cdr3_nt: TGTGCCAGCAGTTACCCGGAGAGGCAGAATGAAAAACTGTTTTTT

clone_size: NA
j_call: TRBJ1-2
d_call: NA
v_call: TRBV5-1
cdr3_length: 13
cdr3_aa: CASSDGRGYGDTF
cdr3_nt: TGCGCCAGCAGCGACGGACGGGGCTATGGCGACACCTTC

clone_size: many
j_call: TRBJ2-1
d_call: NA
v_call: TRBV7-2
cdr3_length: 13
cdr3_aa: CASSSPIVNEQFF
cdr3_nt: TGTGCCAGCAGCTCCCCCATAGTCAATGAGCAGTTCTTC

clone_size: NA
j_call: TRBJ2-7
d_call: TRBD1
v_call: TRBV2
cdr3_length: 18
cdr3_aa: CASKTMPGTGDNTYEQYF
cdr3_nt: TGTGCCAGCAAGACTATGCCTGGGACAGGGGACAATACCTACGAGCAGTACTTC

clone_size: few
j_call: TRBJ2-5
d_call: NA
v_call: TRBV2
cdr3_length: 14
cdr3_aa: CASSVGLGEQTQYF
cdr3_nt: TGTGCCAGCAGTGTAGGTCTAGGGGAGCAGACCCAGTACTTC

clone_size: NA
j_call: TRBJ2-7
d_call: NA
v_call: TRBV3-1
cdr3_length: 16
cdr3_aa: CASSQGSAGVYYEQYF
cdr3_nt: TGTGCCAGCAGCCAAGGGTCGGCAGGAGTCTACTACGAGCAGTACTTC

clone_size: few
j_call: TRBJ2-6
d_call: NA
v_call: TRBV7-3
cdr3_length: 15
cdr3_aa: CASSPTELQANVLTF
cdr3_nt: TGTGCCAGCAGCCCGACGGAGCTCCAGGCCAACGTCCTGACTTTC

clone_size: NA
j_call: TRBJ2-1
d_call: NA
v_call: TRBV20-1
cdr3_length: 13
cdr3_aa: CSSPSGFSNEQFF
cdr3_nt: TGCAGTTCCCCCTCAGGATTCTCCAATGAGCAGTTCTTC

clone_size: many
j_call: TRBJ2-1
d_call: NA
v_call: TRBV29-1
cdr3_length: 14
cdr3_aa: CSAEGMSIGSGQFF
cdr3_nt: TGCAGCGCCGAGGGGATGAGCATAGGGTCAGGGCAGTTCTTC

clone_size: many
j_call: TRBJ2-7
d_call: TRBD2
v_call: TRBV4-1
cdr3_length: 17
cdr3_aa: CASSQGDFSSGGNEQYF
cdr3_nt: TGCGCCAGCAGCCAGGGCGACTTCTCCAGCGGGGGCAACGAGCAGTACTTC

clone_size: many
j_call: TRBJ2-7
d_call: TRBD2
v_call: TRBV9
cdr3_length: 15
cdr3_aa: CASSVATAGVDEQYF
cdr3_nt: TGTGCCAGCAGCGTAGCTACCGCGGGGGTAGACGAGCAGTACTTC

clone_size: many
j_call: TRBJ2-7
d_call: TRBD1
v_call: TRBV7-2
cdr3_length: 15
cdr3_aa: CASSIAPTGGGEQYF
cdr3_nt: TGTGCCAGCAGCATAGCGCCGACAGGGGGCGGGGAGCAGTACTTC

clone_size: NA
j_call: TRBJ1-1
d_call: NA
v_call: TRBV20-1
cdr3_length: 15
cdr3_aa: CSARDVKKGGTEAFF
cdr3_nt: TGCAGTGCTAGAGATGTCAAGAAGGGAGGCACTGAAGCTTTCTTT

clone_size: few
j_call: TRBJ1-1
d_call: NA
v_call: TRBV5-1
cdr3_length: 15
cdr3_aa: CASSLESRRNTEAFF
cdr3_nt: TGCGCCAGCAGCTTGGAGTCCCGTCGGAACACTGAAGCTTTCTTT

clone_size: many
j_call: TRBJ1-5
d_call: TRBD1
v_call: TRBV10-3
cdr3_length: 18
cdr3_aa: CAISSTGGQGASNQPQHF
cdr3_nt: TGTGCCATCAGCTCGACCGGAGGGCAGGGGGCGAGCAATCAGCCCCAGCATTTT

clone_size: many
j_call: TRBJ2-1
d_call: TRBD2
v_call: TRBV20-1
cdr3_length: 14
cdr3_aa: CSASRGGDKNEQFF
cdr3_nt: TGCAGTGCTAGCCGGGGGGGGGATAAGAATGAGCAGTTCTTC

clone_size: NA
j_call: TRBJ1-2
d_call: NA
v_call: TRBV19
cdr3_length: 14
cdr3_aa: CVSSIGVWVYGYTF
cdr3_nt: TGTGTCAGTAGTATTGGGGTCTGGGTCTATGGCTACACCTTC

clone_size: NA
j_call: TRBJ2-4
d_call: NA
v_call: TRBV30
cdr3_length: 14
cdr3_aa: CAWSQGTIKNIQYF
cdr3_nt: TGTGCCTGGAGCCAGGGCACTATCAAAAACATTCAGTACTTC

clone_size: many
j_call: TRBJ2-7
d_call: NA
v_call: TRBV6-2/TRBV6-3
cdr3_length: 12
cdr3_aa: CASGSGDYEQYF
cdr3_nt: TGTGCCAGCGGCTCCGGGGACTACGAGCAGTACTTC

clone_size: NA
j_call: TRBJ2-4
d_call: NA
v_call: TRBV18
cdr3_length: 16
cdr3_aa: CASSPREGTRKNIQYF
cdr3_nt: TGTGCCAGCTCACCCCGAGAGGGGACGCGGAAAAACATTCAGTACTTC

clone_size: NA
j_call: TRBJ2-3
d_call: NA
v_call: TRBV7-8
cdr3_length: 17
cdr3_aa: CASSLYPSATRTDTQYF
cdr3_nt: TGTGCCAGCAGCTTATACCCTAGCGCTACACGCACAGATACGCAGTATTTT

clone_size: NA
j_call: TRBJ1-5
d_call: NA
v_call: TRBV20-1
cdr3_length: 14
cdr3_aa: CSAGIGATNQPQHF
cdr3_nt: TGCAGTGCCGGAATTGGGGCGACTAATCAGCCCCAGCATTTT

clone_size: NA
j_call: TRBJ2-7
d_call: NA
v_call: TRBV10-2
cdr3_length: 13
cdr3_aa: CASSELSPYEQYF
cdr3_nt: TGCGCCAGCAGTGAGCTTAGCCCCTACGAGCAGTACTTC

clone_size: many
j_call: TRBJ2-7
d_call: TRBD1
v_call: TRBV15
cdr3_length: 14
cdr3_aa: CATSRDRHSYEQYF
cdr3_nt: TGTGCCACCTCCAGGGACAGGCACTCCTACGAGCAGTACTTC

clone_size: NA
j_call: TRBJ1-1
d_call: NA
v_call: TRBV7-2
cdr3_length: 15
cdr3_aa: CASSPRDTRDTEAFF
cdr3_nt: TGTGCCAGCAGCCCCCGGGACACCAGGGACACTGAAGCTTTCTTT

clone_size: few
j_call: TRBJ2-7
d_call: TRBD2
v_call: TRBV7-2
cdr3_length: 14
cdr3_aa: CASKPPAGGDEQYF
cdr3_nt: TGTGCCAGCAAACCCCCCGCGGGAGGTGACGAGCAGTACTTC

clone_size: NA
j_call: TRBJ2-3
d_call: NA
v_call: TRBV20-1
cdr3_length: 13
cdr3_aa: CSAETYRTDTQYF
cdr3_nt: TGCAGTGCAGAGACTTACAGAACAGATACGCAGTATTTT

clone_size: NA
j_call: TRBJ2-5
d_call: NA
v_call: TRBV28
cdr3_length: 11
cdr3_aa: CASRQREPQYF
cdr3_nt: TGTGCCAGCAGACAGAGGGAGCCCCAGTACTTC

clone_size: few
j_call: TRBJ2-1
d_call: TRBD2
v_call: TRBV7-3
cdr3_length: 16
cdr3_aa: CASSRGGVRSYNEQFF
cdr3_nt: TGTGCCAGCAGCCGCGGGGGGGTACGCTCCTACAATGAGCAGTTCTTC

clone_size: few
j_call: TRBJ1-5
d_call: NA
v_call: TRBV18
cdr3_length: 17
cdr3_aa: CASSPNGKGASNQPQHF
cdr3_nt: TGTGCCAGCTCACCCAACGGGAAGGGCGCGAGCAATCAGCCCCAGCATTTT